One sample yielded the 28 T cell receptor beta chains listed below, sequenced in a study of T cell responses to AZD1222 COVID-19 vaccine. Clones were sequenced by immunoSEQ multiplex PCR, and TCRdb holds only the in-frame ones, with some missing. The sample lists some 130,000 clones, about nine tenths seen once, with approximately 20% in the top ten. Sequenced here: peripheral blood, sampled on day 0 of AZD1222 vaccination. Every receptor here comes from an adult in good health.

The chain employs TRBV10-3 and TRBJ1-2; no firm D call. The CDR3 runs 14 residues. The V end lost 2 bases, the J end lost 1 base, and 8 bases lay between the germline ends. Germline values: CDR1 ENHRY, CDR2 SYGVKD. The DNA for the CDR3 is TGTGCCATCAGTGAGAATCAGAATAACTATGGCTACACCTTC. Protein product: CAISENQNNYGYTF.

CDR3 in DNA: TGTGCCAGTATAGGCGGGGGCTCTGGGGCCAACGTCCTGACTTTC. It codes for CASIGGGSGANVLTF. The J gene is TRBJ2-6, the V gene TRBV19; TRBD2 aligns across 7 bases. Germline CDR1 LNHDA, CDR2 SQIVND (reference sequence). The CDR3 totals 15 residues. J gave up 0 bases and V 7 bases, and 3 bases lay outside the gene matches.

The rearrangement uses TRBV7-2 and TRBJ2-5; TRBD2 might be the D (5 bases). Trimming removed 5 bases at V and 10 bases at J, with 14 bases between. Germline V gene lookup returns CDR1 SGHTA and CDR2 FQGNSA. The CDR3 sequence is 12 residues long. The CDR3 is CASSLTSEDQYF. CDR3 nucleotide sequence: TGTGCCAGCAGCCTAACTTCGGAGGACCAGTACTTC.

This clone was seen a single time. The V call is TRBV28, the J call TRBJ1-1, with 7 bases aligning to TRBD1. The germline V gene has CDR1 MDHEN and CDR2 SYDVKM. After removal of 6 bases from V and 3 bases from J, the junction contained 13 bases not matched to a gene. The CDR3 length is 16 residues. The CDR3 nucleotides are TGTGCCAGCAGGTCAGGGGGTGGGGGAGTGGACACTGAAGCTTTCTTT. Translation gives CASRSGGGGVDTEAFF.

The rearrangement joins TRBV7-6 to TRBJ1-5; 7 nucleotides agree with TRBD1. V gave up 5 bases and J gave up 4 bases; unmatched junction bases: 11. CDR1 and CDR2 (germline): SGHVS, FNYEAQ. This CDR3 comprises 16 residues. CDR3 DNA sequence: TGTGCCAGCAGCCCAATATTTGCGACAGGGAATCAGCCCCAGCATTTT. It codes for CASSPIFATGNQPQHF.

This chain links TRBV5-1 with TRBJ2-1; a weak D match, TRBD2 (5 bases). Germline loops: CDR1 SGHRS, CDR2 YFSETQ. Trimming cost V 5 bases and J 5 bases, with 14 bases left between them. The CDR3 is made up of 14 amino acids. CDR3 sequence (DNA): TGCGCCAGCAGTAACGGAGGAGAGAACAATGAGCAGTTCTTC. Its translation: CASSNGGENNEQFF.

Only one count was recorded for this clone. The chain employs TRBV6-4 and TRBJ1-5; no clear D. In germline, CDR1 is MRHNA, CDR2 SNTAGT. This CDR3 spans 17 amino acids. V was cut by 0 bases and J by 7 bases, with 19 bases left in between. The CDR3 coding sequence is TGTGCCAGCAGTGACTCCTCTCAGCGGGGTTTGTGGCAGCCCCAGCATTTT. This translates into CASSDSSQRGLWQPQHF.

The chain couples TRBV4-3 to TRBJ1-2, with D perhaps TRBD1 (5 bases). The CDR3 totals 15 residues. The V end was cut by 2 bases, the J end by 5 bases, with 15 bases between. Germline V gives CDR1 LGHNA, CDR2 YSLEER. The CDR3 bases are TGCGCCAGCAGCCAATTGTTAGGGGTTCCATATGGCTACACCTTC. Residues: CASSQLLGVPYGYTF.

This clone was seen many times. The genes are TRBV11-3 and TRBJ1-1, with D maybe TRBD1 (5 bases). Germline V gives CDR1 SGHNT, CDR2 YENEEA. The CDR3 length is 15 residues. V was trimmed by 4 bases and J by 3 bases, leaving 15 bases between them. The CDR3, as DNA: TGTGCCAGCAGCTCGGCGGGGGGATCGGACACTGAAGCTTTCTTT. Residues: CASSSAGGSDTEAFF.

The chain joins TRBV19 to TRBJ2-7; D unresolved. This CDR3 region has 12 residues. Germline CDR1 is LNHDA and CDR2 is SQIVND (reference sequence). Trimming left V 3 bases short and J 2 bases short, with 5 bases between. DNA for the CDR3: TGTGCCAGTAGTATGCCAGCCTACGAGCAGTACTTC. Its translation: CASSMPAYEQYF.

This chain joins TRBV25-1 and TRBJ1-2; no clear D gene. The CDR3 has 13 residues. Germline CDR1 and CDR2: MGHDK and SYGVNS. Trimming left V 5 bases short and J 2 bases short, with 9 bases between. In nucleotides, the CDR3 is TGTGCCAGCAGTCCGACTTGGAACTATGGCTACACCTTC. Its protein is CASSPTWNYGYTF.

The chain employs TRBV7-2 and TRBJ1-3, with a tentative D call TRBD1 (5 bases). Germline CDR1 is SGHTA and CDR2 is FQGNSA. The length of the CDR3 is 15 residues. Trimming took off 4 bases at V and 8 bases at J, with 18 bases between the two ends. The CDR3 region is CASSWSPGKGHTIYF. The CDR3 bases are TGTGCCAGCAGCTGGTCCCCGGGAAAGGGGCACACCATATATTTT.

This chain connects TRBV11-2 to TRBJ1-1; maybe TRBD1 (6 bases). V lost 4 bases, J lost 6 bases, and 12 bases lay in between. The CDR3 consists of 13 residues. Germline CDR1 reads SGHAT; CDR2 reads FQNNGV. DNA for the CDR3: TGTGCCAGCAGCTCCGGACAGCAATCTGAAGCTTTCTTT. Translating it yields CASSSGQQSEAFF.

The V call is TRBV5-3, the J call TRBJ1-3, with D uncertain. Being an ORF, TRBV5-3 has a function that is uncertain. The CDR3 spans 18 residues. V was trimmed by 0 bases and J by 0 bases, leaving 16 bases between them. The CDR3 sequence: CARSLATGKGISGNTIYF. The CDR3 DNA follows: TGTGCCAGAAGCTTGGCCACGGGTAAAGGCATCTCTGGAAACACCATATATTTT.

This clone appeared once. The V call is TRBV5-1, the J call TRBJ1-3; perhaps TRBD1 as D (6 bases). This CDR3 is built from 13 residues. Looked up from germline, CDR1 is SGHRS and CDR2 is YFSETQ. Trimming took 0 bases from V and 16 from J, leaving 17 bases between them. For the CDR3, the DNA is TGCGCCAGCAGCTTGGAACCCTCAGGGGTCCTGTATTTT. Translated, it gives CASSLEPSGVLYF.

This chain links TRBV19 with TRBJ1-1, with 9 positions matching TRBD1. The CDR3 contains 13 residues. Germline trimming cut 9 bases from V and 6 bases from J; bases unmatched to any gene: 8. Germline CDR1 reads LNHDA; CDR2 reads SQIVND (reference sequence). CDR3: CASSPGTGSEAFF. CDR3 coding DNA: TGTGCCAGCTCTCCCGGGACAGGGTCTGAAGCTTTCTTT.

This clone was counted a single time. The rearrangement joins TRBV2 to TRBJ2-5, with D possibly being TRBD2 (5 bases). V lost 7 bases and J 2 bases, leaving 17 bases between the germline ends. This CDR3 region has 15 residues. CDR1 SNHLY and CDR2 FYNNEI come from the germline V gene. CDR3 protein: CASTAIGLSQETQYF. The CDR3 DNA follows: TGTGCCAGCACCGCCATCGGACTGTCGCAAGAGACCCAGTACTTC.

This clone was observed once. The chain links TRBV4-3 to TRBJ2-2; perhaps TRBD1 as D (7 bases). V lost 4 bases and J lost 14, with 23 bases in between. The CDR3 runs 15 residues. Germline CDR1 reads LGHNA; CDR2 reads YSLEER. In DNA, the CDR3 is TGCGCCAGCAGCCGGCGACAGGGAGGAGGGGAAAACCTGTTTTTT. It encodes CASSRRQGGGENLFF.

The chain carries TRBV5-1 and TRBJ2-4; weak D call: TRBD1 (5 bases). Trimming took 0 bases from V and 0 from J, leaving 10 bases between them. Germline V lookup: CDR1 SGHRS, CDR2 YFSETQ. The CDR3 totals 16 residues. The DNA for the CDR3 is TGCGCCAGCAGCTTGGAGTCAGGGCTAGCCAAAAACATTCAGTACTTC. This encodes CASSLESGLAKNIQYF.

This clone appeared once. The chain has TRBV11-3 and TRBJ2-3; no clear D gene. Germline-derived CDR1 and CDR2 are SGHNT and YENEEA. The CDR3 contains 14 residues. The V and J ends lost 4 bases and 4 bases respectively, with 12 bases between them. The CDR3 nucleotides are TGTGCCAGCAGCTCCGGTCAAATTGCAGATACGCAGTATTTT. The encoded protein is CASSSGQIADTQYF.

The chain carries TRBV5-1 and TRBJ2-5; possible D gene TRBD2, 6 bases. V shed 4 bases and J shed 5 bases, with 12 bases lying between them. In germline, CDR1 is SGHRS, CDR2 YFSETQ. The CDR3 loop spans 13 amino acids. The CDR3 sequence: CASSIYGGETQYF. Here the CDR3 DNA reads TGCGCCAGCAGCATATATGGAGGGGAGACCCAGTACTTC.

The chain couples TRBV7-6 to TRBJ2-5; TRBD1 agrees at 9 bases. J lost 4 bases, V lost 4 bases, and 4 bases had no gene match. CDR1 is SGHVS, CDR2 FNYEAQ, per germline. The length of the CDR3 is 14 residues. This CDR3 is CASSSGQGRETQYF. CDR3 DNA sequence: TGTGCCAGCAGCTCGGGACAGGGTAGAGAGACCCAGTACTTC.

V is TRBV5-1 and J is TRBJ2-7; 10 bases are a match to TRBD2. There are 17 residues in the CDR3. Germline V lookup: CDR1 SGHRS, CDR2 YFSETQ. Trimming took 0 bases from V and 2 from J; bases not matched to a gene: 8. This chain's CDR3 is CASSLAPSGGLTYEQYF. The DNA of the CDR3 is TGCGCCAGCAGCTTGGCTCCTAGCGGGGGTCTGACCTACGAGCAGTACTTC. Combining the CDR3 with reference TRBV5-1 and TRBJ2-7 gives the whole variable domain KAGVTQTPRYLIKTRGQQVTLSCSPISGHRSVSWYQQTPGQGLQFLFEYFSETQRNKGNFPGRFSGRQFSNSRSEMNVSTLELGDSALYLCASSLAPSGGLTYEQYFGPGTRLTVT.

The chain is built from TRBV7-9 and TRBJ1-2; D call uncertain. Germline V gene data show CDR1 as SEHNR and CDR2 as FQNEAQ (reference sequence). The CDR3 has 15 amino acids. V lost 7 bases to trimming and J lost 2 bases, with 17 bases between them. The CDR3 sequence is CASTQPETTNYGYTF. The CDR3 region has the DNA TGTGCCAGCACCCAGCCGGAGACAACGAACTATGGCTACACCTTC.

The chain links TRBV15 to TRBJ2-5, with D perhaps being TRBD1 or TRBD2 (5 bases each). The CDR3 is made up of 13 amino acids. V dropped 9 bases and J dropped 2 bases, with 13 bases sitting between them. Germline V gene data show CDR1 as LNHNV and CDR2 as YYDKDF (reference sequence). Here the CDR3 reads CATRRGLQETQYF. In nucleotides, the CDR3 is TGTGCCACGCGCCGGGGCCTTCAAGAGACCCAGTACTTC.

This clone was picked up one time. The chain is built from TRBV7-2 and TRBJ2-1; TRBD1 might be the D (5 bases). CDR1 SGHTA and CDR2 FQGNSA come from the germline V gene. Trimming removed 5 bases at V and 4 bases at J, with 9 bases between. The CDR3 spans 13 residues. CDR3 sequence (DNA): TGTGCCAGCAGCCTCAGGGTTTACAATGAGCAGTTCTTC. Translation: CASSLRVYNEQFF.

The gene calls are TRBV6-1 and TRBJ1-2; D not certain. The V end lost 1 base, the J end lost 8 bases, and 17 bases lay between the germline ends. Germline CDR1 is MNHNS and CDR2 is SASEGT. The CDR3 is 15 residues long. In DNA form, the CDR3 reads TGTGCCAGCAGTGAAGGGTTAGGAGTCAGGTTCGGCTACACCTTC. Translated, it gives CASSEGLGVRFGYTF.

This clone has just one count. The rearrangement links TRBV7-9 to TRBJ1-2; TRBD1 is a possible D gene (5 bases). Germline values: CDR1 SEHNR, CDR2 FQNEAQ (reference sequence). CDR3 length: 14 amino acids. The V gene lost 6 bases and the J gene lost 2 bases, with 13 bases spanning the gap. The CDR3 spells CASSSQTDNYGYTF. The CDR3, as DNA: TGTGCCAGCAGTTCTCAGACAGACAACTATGGCTACACCTTC.